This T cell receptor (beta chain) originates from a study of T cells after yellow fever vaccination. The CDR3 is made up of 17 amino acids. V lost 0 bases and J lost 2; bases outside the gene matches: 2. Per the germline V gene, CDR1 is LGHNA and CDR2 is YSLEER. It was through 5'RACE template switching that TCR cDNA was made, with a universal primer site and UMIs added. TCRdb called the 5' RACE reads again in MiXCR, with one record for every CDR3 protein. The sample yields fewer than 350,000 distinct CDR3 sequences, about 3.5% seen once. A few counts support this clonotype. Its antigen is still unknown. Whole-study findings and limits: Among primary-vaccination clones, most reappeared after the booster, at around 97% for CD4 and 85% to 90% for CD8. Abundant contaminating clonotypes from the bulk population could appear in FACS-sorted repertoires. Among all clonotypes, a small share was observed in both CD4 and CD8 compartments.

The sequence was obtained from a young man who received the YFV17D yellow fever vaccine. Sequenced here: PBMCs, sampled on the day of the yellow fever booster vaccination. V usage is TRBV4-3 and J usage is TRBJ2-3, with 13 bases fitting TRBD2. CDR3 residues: CASSQETSGGNTDTQYF. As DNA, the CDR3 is TGCGCCAGCAGCCAAGAGACTAGCGGGGGGAACACAGATACGCAGTATTTT.